This entry lists 24 T cell receptor beta chains sequenced from one sample in a study of tumor-infiltrating lymphocytes in primary liver carcinoma (dated by TCRdb to 2015 to 2018). Blood RNA was extracted from unsorted whole blood with TRIzol reagent; germline DNA came from the DNeasy Blood & Tissue kit. Sequencer: Illumina HiSeq 2500. Using a constant-region primer and ProtoScript II reverse transcriptase, TCRbeta-specific cDNA was reverse-transcribed from approximately 500 ng total RNA. TCRbeta libraries were built with three nested multiplex PCR rounds, a slightly modified ARM-PCR procedure. Each of the first two PCR rounds ran for approximately 11 cycles using multiplex TRBV1-TRBV30 forward primers together with a Cbeta reverse primer. TCRdb trimmed the raw reads at Q25, called clones with MiXCR and kept productive beta chains. Rows with a matching CDR3 protein are joined into one entry that keeps the most common DNA and genes. The sample includes fewer than 400,000 distinct CDR3 sequences, with 55% to 65% observed a single time. The ten largest clones take up approximately 9% of the sample.

Sequenced input: peripheral blood. These receptor sequences come from a man in his forties with primary liver carcinoma and hepatitis B virus infection.

This clonotype has more than one count but fewer than ten. The conserved phenylalanine or tryptophan normally closing the CDR3 is absent here, so this likely arose from a read error. As DNA, the CDR3 is TGTGCCAGCAGCAGGGGACAGCAAGAGACCCAGTACTCC. It is translated as CASSRGQQETQYS. V and J are TRBV5-4 and TRBJ2-5; 7 bases are a match to TRBD1. The CDR3 contains 13 residues. Germline loops: CDR1 SGHNT, CDR2 YYREEE (reference sequence). The trim removed 4 bases at V and 2 bases at J, leaving 2 bases unmatched.

This clonotype was seen only a few times. The chain links TRBV6-5 to TRBJ2-7, with 9 bases identical to TRBD1. The CDR3 loop spans 16 amino acids. Germline V gene data show CDR1 as MNHEY and CDR2 as SVGAGI. With V trimmed by 5 bases and J by 3 bases, 11 bases remained unmatched. The CDR3: CASSLPGQGSIYEQYF. The CDR3, as DNA: TGTGCCAGCAGTCTACCGGGACAGGGAAGTATCTACGAGCAGTACTTC.

As to this clonotype: A junction end diverges from the germline sequence, so it may reflect a read error. The rearrangement uses TRBV7-9 and TRBJ1-2; 7 bases are shared with TRBD1. There are 13 residues in the CDR3. Germline-derived CDR1 and CDR2 are SEHNR and FQNEAQ (reference sequence). CDR3 region: CASSLDRVYGYTF. CDR3 bases: TGTGCCAGCAGTTTAGACAGGGTCTATGGCTACACCTTC.

Remarks on this clonotype: The junction shows a germline mismatch at one end, possibly a read error. The rearrangement links TRBV12-3 or TRBV12-4 to TRBJ2-2; possible D gene TRBD2, 5 bases. There are 14 residues in the CDR3. This CDR3 is CASRGLVSAGELFF. For the CDR3, the DNA is TGTGCCAGCAGAGGGCTAGTGAGCGCCGGGGAGTTGTTTTTT.

As concerns this clonotype: At one boundary the junction diverges from the germline segment, which might be a read error. The V and J genes are TRBV30 and TRBJ2-7, with D perhaps TRBD1 (5 bases). The germline V gene has CDR1 GTSNPN and CDR2 SVGIG (reference sequence). This CDR3 has 11 amino acids. The CDR3 DNA sequence: TGTGCCTATACAGACAGCTACGAGCAGTGCTTC. The encoded protein is CAYTDSYEQCF. Supplemented by reference TRBV30 and TRBJ2-7, the full variable domain reads SQTIHQWPATLVQPVGSPLSLECTVEGTSNPNLYWYRQAAGRGLQLLFYSVGIGQISSEVPQNLSASRPQDRQFILSSKKLLLSDSGFYLCAYTDSYEQCFGPGTRLTVT.

As concerns this clonotype: This sequence may be a read error, since a much larger clone differs from it by one base. This chain links TRBV6-1 with TRBJ2-7; TRBD1 matches 7 bases. Germline assignment: CDR1 MNHNS and CDR2 SASEGT. The CDR3 is made up of 15 amino acids. CDR3 amino acids: CATSAWGQSSDEQYF. In DNA form, the CDR3 reads TGTGCCACCAGTGCCTGGGGACAGTCCTCTGACGAGCAGTACTTC.

In its sample, this clonotype was seen many times. This chain joins TRBV6-1 and TRBJ1-5; D unresolved. The germline V gene has CDR1 MNHNS and CDR2 SASEGT. The V gene lost 3 bases and the J gene lost 6 bases, with 9 bases spanning the gap. The length of the CDR3 is 13 residues. The CDR3 loop is CASSDSRVQPQHF. In nucleotides, the CDR3 is TGTGCCAGCAGTGATTCCCGGGTTCAGCCCCAGCATTTT.

This clonotype was recorded once. Lacking the conserved final phenylalanine or tryptophan, this CDR3 likely reflects a read error. This rearrangement joins TRBV11-2 to TRBJ2-5; D may be TRBD1 or TRBD2 (5 bases each). CDR3 length equals 14 residues. V was cut by 2 bases and J by 4 bases, with 11 bases left in between. Germline CDR1 is SGHAT and CDR2 is FQNNGV. CDR3 in amino acids: CASSLRGDGETQYL. The CDR3 nucleotides read TGTGCCAGCAGCTTACGTGGGGACGGAGAGACCCAGTACTTA.

As to this clonotype: This may stem from a read error, because a much larger clone lies one nucleotide away. The chain employs TRBV6-2 or TRBV6-3 and TRBJ1-2, with 7 bases matching TRBD1. J lost 4 bases, V lost 6 bases, and 8 bases had no gene match. Germline V lookup: CDR1 MNHEY, CDR2 SVGEGT. The CDR3 has 14 residues. The CDR3 is CASRDRGQTYGYTF. Here the CDR3 DNA reads TGTGCCAGCAGAGATCGGGGACAGACCTATGGCTACACCTTC.

This clonotype was counted only a few times. The chain uses TRBV18 and TRBJ2-3, with 14 nucleotides matching TRBD2. CDR1 and CDR2 (germline): KGHSH, LQKENI. Germline trimming cut 6 bases from V and 2 bases from J; bases unmatched to any gene: 10. This CDR3 region has 18 residues. Here the CDR3 reads CASSTMGLAGVPTDTQYF. In DNA, the CDR3 is TGTGCCAGCTCGACCATGGGACTAGCGGGAGTTCCCACAGATACGCAGTATTTT.

The CDR3 DNA sequence: TGCATCGCTGAAGATCCTGACAAGGCGGGCTATGGCTACACCTTC. It translates to CIAEDPDKAGYGYTF. The chain uses TRBV29-1 and TRBJ1-2; D remains ambiguous. The CDR3 consists of 15 residues. Germline V gene data show CDR1 as SQVTM and CDR2 as ANQGSEA.

The rearrangement links TRBV20-1 to TRBJ1-1, with 7 positions matching TRBD1. CDR3 length: 12 residues. J gave up 7 bases and V 3 bases, and 5 bases lay outside the gene matches. Germline CDR1 DFQATT, CDR2 SNEGSKA (reference sequence). The CDR3 coding sequence is TGCAGTGCTAGGACAGGGAAGGATGAAGCTTTCTTT. Protein sequence: CSARTGKDEAFF.

This clonotype was seen many times. The chain is built from TRBV11-1 and TRBJ2-1; 9 bases fit TRBD2. The CDR3 spans 17 residues. The germline CDR1 and CDR2 sequences are SGHAT and FQDESV (reference sequence). Trimming cost V 1 base and J 1 base; bases outside gene matches: 5. The CDR3 reads CASSLGLAGRSYNEQFF. The CDR3, as DNA: TGTGCCAGCAGCTTAGGGCTAGCGGGAAGGTCCTACAATGAGCAGTTCTTC.

This clonotype was observed once. The chain carries TRBV19 and TRBJ1-1, with 12 bases that match TRBD1. The CDR3 consists of 15 residues. The V and J ends lost 5 bases and 4 bases, in that order; junction bases with no gene match: 5. Germline V gene sequence: CDR1 LNHDA, CDR2 SQIVND (reference sequence). The CDR3 sequence: CASSWGQGASTEAFF. The DNA of the CDR3 is TGTGCCAGTAGTTGGGGACAGGGGGCGAGCACTGAAGCTTTCTTT.

A note on this clonotype: The CDR3 ends on some other residue instead of the conserved phenylalanine or tryptophan, so this is likely a read error. J is TRBJ2-1 and V is TRBV11-1, with D possibly called TRBD1 or TRBD2 (6 bases each). CDR1 SGHAT and CDR2 FQDESV come from the germline V gene (reference sequence). The CDR3 is made up of 14 amino acids. As DNA, the CDR3 is TGTGCCAACAGCTCCTTCCGGGGGCTCAATGAGCAGTTCCTC. Translation gives CANSSFRGLNEQFL.

The chain combines TRBV7-9 with TRBJ2-1; 9 bases agree with TRBD2. Germline V gene data show CDR1 as SEHNR and CDR2 as FQNEAQ (reference sequence). This CDR3 has 16 amino acids. J was trimmed by 4 bases and V by 3 bases; bases with no gene match: 7. DNA for the CDR3: TGTGCCAGCAGCTTCAACGCGGCGGGAGGGTACAATGAGCAGTTCTTC. Amino acids: CASSFNAAGGYNEQFF.

Comments on this clonotype: The junction does not match germline at one end; this may be a read error. The chain employs TRBV12-3 or TRBV12-4 and TRBJ2-5; D gene ambiguous. This CDR3 spans 13 amino acids. As DNA, the CDR3 is TGTGCCAGCACCCTTACGGGCCAAGGGACCCAGTACTTC. It encodes CASTLTGQGTQYF.

This clonotype was recorded many times. This chain links TRBV6-1 with TRBJ2-1, with 9 nucleotides matching TRBD1. The V gene end was trimmed by 4 bases and the J gene end by 10 bases; junction bases not matched to a gene: 11. Germline CDR1 is MNHNS and CDR2 is SASEGT. The CDR3 is made up of 15 amino acids. The CDR3 here is CASSGVWTGAMEQFF. As DNA, the CDR3 is TGTGCCAGCAGTGGAGTTTGGACAGGGGCAATGGAGCAGTTCTTC.

About this clonotype: A much larger clone lies a single base off, so this may be a read error. The CDR3 spells CASSDTRAYNEQFF. In DNA form, the CDR3 reads TGCGCCAGCAGTGACACGCGAGCATACAATGAGCAGTTCTTC. V is TRBV10-2 and J is TRBJ2-1; unclear D gene. This CDR3 comprises 14 residues. CDR1 and CDR2 from the germline V gene are WSHSY and SAAADI. The V gene lost 3 bases and the J gene lost 4 bases, with 10 bases spanning the gap.

This clonotype was counted ten times or more. The rearrangement links TRBV11-2 to TRBJ2-1; D is perhaps TRBD1 or TRBD2 (5 bases each). This CDR3 comprises 13 residues. Per germline, CDR1 SGHAT and CDR2 FQNNGV. V gave up 5 bases and J gave up 6 bases, with 11 bases separating them. In DNA, the CDR3 is TGTGCCAGCAGCCTAGGGACGGCCAATGAGCAGTTCTTC. Translation gives CASSLGTANEQFF.

This clonotype was picked up a small number of times. The chain employs TRBV28 and TRBJ2-3, with 9 bases identical to TRBD2. This CDR3 is built from 15 residues. J was trimmed by 8 bases and V by 5 bases; bases with no gene match: 11. From germline, CDR1 is MDHEN and CDR2 SYDVKM. CDR3 DNA sequence: TGTGCCAGCAGTAGCGGCGGGAGGGGCATGGCTACGCAGTATTTT. Its protein product is CASSSGGRGMATQYF.

On this clonotype itself: A read error may produce the germline difference seen at one junction end. DNA of the CDR3: TGTGTCAGCAGCCAAACAGGTCAGAACACTGAAGCTTTCTTT. Its protein is CVSSQTGQNTEAFF. The V gene is TRBV14, the J gene TRBJ1-1; D might be TRBD1 (5 bases). Germline loops: CDR1 SGHDN, CDR2 FVKESK. The length of the CDR3 is 14 residues.

Of note for this clonotype: This may come from a read error, since a much larger clone is one base off. The genes are TRBV10-3 and TRBJ2-6, with D uncertain. Germline CDR1 reads ENHRY; CDR2 reads SYGVKD. V was clipped by 10 bases and J by 0 bases, with 13 bases between them. The CDR3 has 15 residues. CDR3 DNA sequence: TGTGCCACCACCAGAGAGACCTCTGGGGCCAACGTCCTGACTTTC. It translates to CATTRETSGANVLTF.

This clonotype came up a few times. The rearrangement links TRBV6-1 to TRBJ2-7; possible D gene TRBD2, 5 bases. Germline V CDR1 and CDR2: MNHNS, SASEGT. CDR3 length: 13 residues. Trimming took off 4 bases at V and 3 bases at J, with 10 bases between the two ends. CDR3 sequence: CASSVASSYEQYF. The CDR3 DNA reads TGTGCCAGCAGTGTTGCTAGCAGCTACGAGCAGTACTTC.